This T cell receptor beta chain was observed in a study of response to subunit inactivated influenza vaccine. The study's findings and limits: The authors proposed limited new T cell recruitment per seasonal influenza vaccination.

This clonotype was found a few times. Its antigen is not known. TCRdb reanalysed the RT-PCR reads using MiXCR and keeps one entry per CDR3 protein. Here the sample spans approximately 500,000 distinct CDR3 sequences, roughly 15% being singletons. The sequencing here drew on PBMCs from blood, taken roughly 13 days after vaccination. The TCR originated in a man in his fifties who received an inactivated influenza vaccine.

The CDR3 coding sequence is TGCAGCGTGGGACAGACCTCCTACGAGCAGTACTTC. Amino acids: CSVGQTSYEQYF. The rearrangement links TRBV29-1 to TRBJ2-7; 7 nucleotides align to TRBD1. CDR3 length: 12 residues. With V trimmed by 6 bases and J by 0 bases, 2 bases remained unmatched. The germline gives CDR1 SQVTM, CDR2 ANQGSEA.